This T cell receptor beta chain was sequenced for a study of memory CD4+ T cells and cytomegalovirus serostatus. Background on the study: Donors were healthy Belgian adults, under 10 CMV seropositive and under 30 seronegative. The study's findings and limits: Repertoires predicted CMV serostatus with median bootstrapped AUC of 0.95.

This CDR3 contains 16 residues. The ends lost 5 bases at V and 7 bases at J; junction bases unmatched: 9. CDR1 is MNHNY, CDR2 SVGAGI, per germline (reference sequence). Sequencing was performed with immunoSEQ multiplex PCR; in TCRdb, only in-frame clones are kept and a portion is missing. The top ten hold less than 2.5% of the sample, which has under 55,000 clones, more than 70% seen once. Notes on this clone: Its target is not known.

The sort gate was single viable CD3+CD4+CD8-CD45RO+ cells for memory CD4+ T cells. The sample taken for sequencing was memory CD4+ T cells from blood. The receptor was isolated from an adult in good health and CMV-seropositive. The chain couples TRBV6-6 to TRBJ2-1; 12 bases align to TRBD2. This CDR3 reads CASSPLAGGSGNEQFF. CDR3 sequence (DNA): TGTGCCAGCAGTCCCCTAGCGGGAGGGTCGGGGAATGAGCAGTTCTTC.